The 24 T cell receptor beta chains in this list originate from one sample, sequenced in a study of shared clonotypes between healthy human individuals. The data were produced by immunoSEQ multiplex PCR, yet TCRdb's version contains in-frame clones alone and is incomplete. The repertoire includes about 2 million clones, about 95% of them detected once, and approximately 1.2% sits in the top ten. Cells designated naive CD8 were CD45RO-negative and were positively selected for CCR7, with terminally differentiated effector memory CD45RA+ cells excluded. The sequencing sample was made of naive CD8+ T cells sorted from blood. The receptor source for this set is a man aged 18 to 29 in good health.

This chain uses TRBV2 with TRBJ1-1, with TRBD1 as a possible D gene (5 bases). Germline V gene data show CDR1 as SNHLY and CDR2 as FYNNEI. V lost 8 bases and J 1 base, leaving 8 bases between the germline ends. The CDR3 covers 12 residues. CDR3 protein: CASGDGNTEAFF. In DNA form, the CDR3 reads TGTGCCAGCGGGGACGGGAACACTGAAGCTTTCTTT.

The chain employs TRBV28 and TRBJ2-7; 7 bases agree with TRBD1. CDR1 and CDR2 (germline): MDHEN, SYDVKM. This CDR3 spans 13 amino acids. V shed 3 bases and J 4 bases; nucleotides not matched to a gene: 3. The CDR3 DNA is TGTGCCAGCAGTTTTCAGGGGGAATACGAGCAGTACTTC. Amino acids: CASSFQGEYEQYF.

This chain uses TRBV28 with TRBJ1-1; TRBD1 agrees at 7 bases. The CDR3 spans 14 residues. V was pared by 7 bases and J by 7 bases, with 12 bases of the junction left unmatched. Germline V gives CDR1 MDHEN, CDR2 SYDVKM. CDR3 nucleotides: TGTGCCAGCACCAGACAGGGATTAACAGATGAAGCTTTCTTT. Its translation is CASTRQGLTDEAFF.

The CDR3 protein is CASSVFGTGDFSGANVLTF. The CDR3 DNA sequence: TGTGCCAGCAGCGTATTCGGGACAGGTGATTTCTCTGGGGCCAACGTCCTGACTTTC. This chain links TRBV9 with TRBJ2-6; 8 bases align to TRBD1. Germline V gene data show CDR1 as SGDLS and CDR2 as YYNGEE. This CDR3 contains 19 residues. V lost 1 base, J lost 0 bases, and 9 bases stayed unmatched.

The V call is TRBV5-6, the J call TRBJ1-2; D is ambiguous. CDR1 and CDR2 from the germline V gene are SGHDT and YYEEEE. The CDR3 spans 14 residues. Between the trimmed V and J ends, which lost 1 base and 5 bases, there was a span of 12 bases. This chain's CDR3 is CASSLPVSDYGYTF. DNA of the CDR3: TGTGCCAGCAGCTTGCCGGTGTCGGATTATGGCTACACCTTC.

The chain joins TRBV6-5 to TRBJ2-2; the match to TRBD2 covers 8 bases. CDR1 is MNHEY and CDR2 is SVGAGI in the germline V gene. This CDR3 has 16 residues. The ends lost 4 bases at V and 1 base at J; junction bases unmatched: 5. The chain's CDR3 is CASSSGTRGNTGELFF. CDR3 sequence (DNA): TGTGCCAGCAGTTCCGGGACTAGGGGGAACACCGGGGAGCTGTTTTTT.

The chain carries TRBV7-9 and TRBJ2-5, with TRBD1 matching over 8 bases. With 7 bases clipped from V and 5 bases from J, the junction kept 9 bases outside the gene matches. This CDR3 contains 14 residues. The germline V gene encodes CDR1 SEHNR and CDR2 FQNEAQ (reference sequence). CDR3 amino acids: CASTLTGGKETQYF. DNA of the CDR3: TGTGCCAGCACTCTAACAGGGGGGAAGGAGACCCAGTACTTC. The full variable domain, its missing parts supplied by reference TRBV7-9 and TRBJ2-5, is DTGVSQNPRHKITKRGQNVTFRCDPISEHNRLYWYRQTLGQGPEFLTYFQNEAQLEKSRLLSDRFSAERPKGSFSTLEIQRTEQGDSAMYLCASTLTGGKETQYFGPGTRLLVL.

This chain joins TRBV5-6 and TRBJ2-5, with D possibly called TRBD1 or TRBD2 (5 bases each). Germline lookup yields CDR1 SGHDT and CDR2 YYEEEE. The CDR3 spans 16 residues. V lost 0 bases and J 3 bases, leaving 15 bases between the germline ends. As DNA, the CDR3 is TGTGCCAGCAGCTTGGGGGCTCACGGGGCGGAAGAGACCCAGTACTTC. It codes for CASSLGAHGAEETQYF.

This clone has only one observation. The chain uses TRBV19 and TRBJ1-1; D gene unclear. In germline, CDR1 is LNHDA, CDR2 SQIVND (reference sequence). This CDR3 has 14 residues. The V end was cut by 3 bases, the J end by 5 bases, with 13 bases between. The CDR3: CASSMKGVWTEAFF. CDR3 coding DNA: TGTGCCAGTAGTATGAAGGGAGTCTGGACTGAAGCTTTCTTT. The whole variable domain, filled in from reference TRBV19 and TRBJ1-1, reads DGGITQSPKYLFRKEGQNVTLSCEQNLNHDAMYWYRQDPGQGLRLIYYSQIVNDFQKGDIAEGYSVSREKKESFPLTVTSAQKNPTAFYLCASSMKGVWTEAFFGQGTRLTVV.

The chain links TRBV5-8 to TRBJ1-6; 11 bases line up with TRBD1. V shed 0 bases, J shed 7 bases, and the junction held 3 bases outside the gene matches. Germline V CDR1 and CDR2: SGHTS, YDEGEE. This CDR3 comprises 16 residues. The CDR3 protein is CASSLVGQGVNSPLHF. CDR3 DNA: TGTGCCAGCAGCTTGGTGGGACAGGGGGTGAATTCACCCCTCCACTTT.

The chain couples TRBV6-5 to TRBJ1-1; D is uncertain. This CDR3 is 15 amino acids long. Germline values: CDR1 MNHEY, CDR2 SVGAGI. Deletions cut 7 bases from V and 1 base from J, with 16 bases between. In nucleotides, the CDR3 is TGTGCCAGCACCATGCTGCCCGAAACGAACACTGAAGCTTTCTTT. Amino acids: CASTMLPETNTEAFF.

J is TRBJ1-4 and V is TRBV6-5; no clear D. There are 15 residues in the CDR3. V dropped 7 bases and J dropped 0 bases, with 12 bases sitting between them. Germline values: CDR1 MNHEY, CDR2 SVGAGI. The CDR3 region has the DNA TGTGCCAGCAACAGAGCCGCATCAACTAATGAAAAACTGTTTTTT. This encodes CASNRAASTNEKLFF.

The gene calls are TRBV7-8 and TRBJ2-5, with 12 bases identical to TRBD2. The germline V gene encodes CDR1 SGHVS and CDR2 FQNEAQ. This CDR3 region has 16 residues. J lost 0 bases, V lost 4 bases, and 3 bases had no gene match. Here the CDR3 DNA reads TGTGCCAGCAGCTCCTGGACTAGCGGGAACCAAGAGACCCAGTACTTC. Protein product: CASSSWTSGNQETQYF. Complete variable domain (other parts from reference TRBV7-8 and TRBJ2-5): GAGVSQSPRYKVAKRGQDVALRCDPISGHVSLFWYQQALGQGPEFLTYFQNEAQLDKSGLPSDRFFAERPEGSVSTLKIQRTQQEDSAVYLCASSSWTSGNQETQYFGPGTRLLVL.

The chain has TRBV6-5 and TRBJ2-1, with 10 bases identical to TRBD2. The ends lost 4 bases at V and 5 bases at J; junction bases unmatched: 5. Germline-derived CDR1 and CDR2 are MNHEY and SVGAGI. CDR3 length: 15 amino acids. CDR3 in amino acids: CASSFGLAENNEQFF. Here the CDR3 DNA reads TGTGCCAGCAGTTTTGGACTAGCGGAAAACAATGAGCAGTTCTTC.

V and J are TRBV28 and TRBJ2-3, with D tentatively TRBD2 (5 bases). Per the germline V gene, CDR1 is MDHEN and CDR2 is SYDVKM. This CDR3 contains 12 residues. The V end lost 2 bases, the J end lost 11 bases, and 11 bases lay between the germline ends. The CDR3 bases are TGTGCCAGCAGTTTAAGCCTAGCCTGGCAGTATTTT. The encoded protein is CASSLSLAWQYF. The whole variable domain, filled in from reference TRBV28 and TRBJ2-3, reads DVKVTQSSRYLVKRTGEKVFLECVQDMDHENMFWYRQDPGLGLRLIYFSYDVKMKEKGDIPEGYSVSREKKERFSLILESASTNQTSMYLCASSLSLAWQYFGPGTRLTVL.

This rearrangement joins TRBV28 to TRBJ1-2, with TRBD1 as a possible D gene (5 bases). The CDR3 consists of 16 residues. Germline V gene sequence: CDR1 MDHEN, CDR2 SYDVKM. Trimming left V 4 bases short and J 3 bases short, with 18 bases between. The CDR3 coding sequence is TGTGCCAGCAGTTCAACCAGCCTTGGGACGGACTATGGCTACACCTTC. Protein: CASSSTSLGTDYGYTF.

The gene calls are TRBV4-1 and TRBJ2-1; D call uncertain. The CDR3 consists of 14 residues. Germline loops: CDR1 MGHRA, CDR2 YSYEKL. V was cut by 0 bases and J by 4 bases, with 7 bases left in between. The CDR3 spells CASSQELGYNEQFF. The CDR3 DNA follows: TGCGCCAGCAGCCAAGAATTGGGGTACAATGAGCAGTTCTTC.

For the CDR3, the DNA is TGTGCCAGCAGTCTCGGGGAGGCCTTCCTCAATGAAAAACTGTTTTTT. Translated, it gives CASSLGEAFLNEKLFF. V gene TRBV2 combines with J gene TRBJ1-4; D is unresolved. V was cut by 5 bases and J by 5 bases, with 18 bases left in between. Germline-derived CDR1 and CDR2 are SNHLY and FYNNEI. The CDR3 consists of 16 residues. Based on the CDR3 plus reference TRBV2 and TRBJ1-4, the full variable domain is EPEVTQTPSHQVTQMGQEVILRCVPISNHLYFYWYRQILGQKVEFLVSFYNNEISEKSEIFDDQFSVERPDGSNFTLKIRSTKLEDSAMYFCASSLGEAFLNEKLFFGSGTQLSVL.

The chain couples TRBV5-6 to TRBJ2-1; maybe TRBD2 (6 bases). Germline lookup yields CDR1 SGHDT and CDR2 YYEEEE. The CDR3 runs to 14 residues. The V and J ends lost 5 bases and 4 bases respectively, with 13 bases between them. The CDR3 bases are TGTGCCAGCAGTGGGGGACGGGAGTACAATGAGCAGTTCTTC. Amino acids: CASSGGREYNEQFF.

This clone appeared a single time. This chain links TRBV6-1 with TRBJ2-1, with TRBD2 matching 10 bases. This CDR3 region has 15 residues. CDR1 is MNHNS, CDR2 SASEGT, per germline. Trimming took 2 bases from V and 8 from J; bases not matched to a gene: 6. The CDR3 sequence: CASSETDSGGYEQFF. CDR3 bases: TGTGCCAGCAGTGAAACGGATAGCGGGGGGTATGAGCAGTTCTTC.

The CDR3, as DNA: TGTGCCAGTCCAAAGCAGGGTCACGATGAAAAACTGTTTTTT. Amino acids: CASPKQGHDEKLFF. The chain joins TRBV6-5 to TRBJ1-4; a possible D gene is TRBD1 (5 bases). CDR1 and CDR2 from the germline V gene are MNHEY and SVGAGI. V shed 9 bases and J shed 6 bases, with 17 bases lying between them. The length of the CDR3 is 14 residues.

This sequence joins TRBV6-5 and TRBJ1-5, with 7 bases identical to TRBD1. In germline, CDR1 is MNHEY, CDR2 SVGAGI. The CDR3 length is 15 residues. Trimming at V came to 6 bases and at J to 6 bases, leaving 11 bases not matched to a gene. The CDR3 coding sequence is TGTGCCAGCAGCTCGACAGGGACCAGCGGTCAGCCCCAGCATTTT. Encoded protein: CASSSTGTSGQPQHF.

The chain has TRBV5-1 and TRBJ2-1; maybe TRBD2 (6 bases). V was trimmed by 0 bases and J by 3 bases, leaving 10 bases between them. The CDR3 is 15 residues long. Per the germline V gene, CDR1 is SGHRS and CDR2 is YFSETQ. As DNA, the CDR3 is TGCGCCAGCAGCTTGGCGGCGGGGCTCTACAATGAGCAGTTCTTC. It specifies CASSLAAGLYNEQFF.

J is TRBJ1-2 and V is TRBV11-2, with TRBD1 as a possible D gene (6 bases). The CDR3 loop spans 12 amino acids. The V end was cut by 4 bases, the J end by 5 bases, with 8 bases between. CDR1 is SGHAT, CDR2 FQNNGV, per germline. CDR3 coding DNA: TGTGCCAGCAGCTCGGACAGATATGGCTACACCTTC. Its translation is CASSSDRYGYTF. Variable domain in full (rest from reference TRBV11-2 and TRBJ1-2): EAGVAQSPRYKIIEKRQSVAFWCNPISGHATLYWYQQILGQGPKLLIQFQNNGVVDDSQLPKDRFSAERLKGVDSTLKIQPAKLEDSAVYLCASSSDRYGYTFGSGTRLTVV.